Described below is a single TCR beta chain sequence and its context. Its target is unknown. Distinct nucleotide sequences in the sample also encode this CDR3. This entry comes from a study of shared clonotypes between healthy human individuals. The method was immunoSEQ multiplex PCR; TCRdb's version includes in-frame clones alone and lacks a portion of them. In the table there are approximately 2,000,000 clones, around 95% of which are singletons. Naivety among CD8 cells was defined by CD45RO negativity and positive CCR7 selection, thereby excluding terminally differentiated effector memory CD45RA+ cells. Trimming stripped 0 bases from V and 5 bases from J, with 17 bases between. CDR1 and CDR2 from the germline V gene are MGHRA and YSYEKL. The CDR3 runs to 17 residues. Study conclusions and caveats: Among donors, the sharing of clonotypes was expected to be influenced by sequencing depth. Larger estimated richness was generally seen in naive subsets than in memory subsets.

The origin of this receptor is a man between 18 and 29 years old in good health. Some clones in this sample may be carry-over from other donors' samples. What was sequenced was naive CD8+ T cells from PBMCs. The chain couples TRBV4-1 to TRBJ1-5; possibly TRBD1 for D (6 bases). CDR3 loop: CASSQEGGNPFDQPQHF. CDR3 sequence (DNA): TGCGCCAGCAGCCAAGAAGGGGGGAACCCCTTCGATCAGCCCCAGCATTTT.